A selection of T cell receptor beta chains follows, all from one sample in a study of Tregs in tolerant kidney transplant recipients. Clones were read by immunoSEQ multiplex PCR, and TCRdb kept only the in-frame ones, dropping some. The repertoire consists of fewer than 80,000 clones, with more than 95% occurring once and the leading ten covering roughly 0.6%. This sample comprised CD4+ T cells from blood, obtained before the transplant. These receptors all stem from a human donor who received a combined kidney and bone marrow transplant. The CDR3 runs from the conserved cysteine through the conserved F or W. The D gene is left open where the match is weak. Clone size appears in some rows only: once, few, many, or a class for an expanded clone.

TRBD1	-	TRBV28	TRBJ1-2	TGTGCCAGCAGTGGACAGGGGGCGGACTATGGCTACACCTTC	CASSGQGADYGYTF
-	-	TRBV5-4	TRBJ2-7	TGTGCCAGCAGCTTGGCCCCCCCAGGCCTAGCGCCCTACGAGCAGTACTTC	CASSLAPPGLAPYEQYF
-	-	TRBV5-1	TRBJ2-1	TGCGCCAGCAGCCGAAATCGAGAACGGGGGGAGCAGTTCTTC	CASSRNRERGEQFF
TRBD1	-	TRBV7-9	TRBJ2-5	TGTGCCACCGTGACGGACAGGGAAGAGACCCAGTACTTC	CATVTDREETQYF
-	once	TRBV18	TRBJ2-2	TGTGCCAGCTCACAATTCTTGGAGGCGGTGCGGACCGGGGAGCTGTTTTTT	CASSQFLEAVRTGELFF
-	-	TRBV7-9	TRBJ1-2	TGTGCCAGCAGCCAGGCAGGGAATGCGGCTAACTATGGCTACACCTTC	CASSQAGNAANYGYTF
-	-	TRBV5-1	TRBJ2-5	TGCGCCAGCAGCTTCACAGGCTCGGGAGAGACCCAGTACTTC	CASSFTGSGETQYF
TRBD1	once	TRBV19	TRBJ1-1	TGTGCCAGTAGTTCCCGGACAGGGGTCCTCACGAACACTGAAGCTTTCTTT	CASSSRTGVLTNTEAFF
-	-	TRBV7-3	TRBJ2-3	TGTGCCAGCAGCTTATGGGCGGGGACAGATACGCAGTATTTT	CASSLWAGTDTQYF
-	-	TRBV7-2	TRBJ2-2	TGTGCCAGCAGCCCCAGCACAGGGATAAACACCGGGGAGCTGTTTTTT	CASSPSTGINTGELFF
TRBD1	-	TRBV7-2	TRBJ1-5	TGTGCCAGCAGCTTGGGACAGGGTAATCAGCCCCAGCATTTT	CASSLGQGNQPQHF
TRBD1	-	TRBV30	TRBJ2-7	TGTGCCTGGAGTGCGGACAGGGGGCTGTACGAGCAGTACTTC	CAWSADRGLYEQYF
-	-	TRBV5-4	TRBJ2-1	TGTGCCAGCAGCTGGGCCCCTAGCTCCAATGAGCAGTTCTTC	CASSWAPSSNEQFF
TRBD1	-	TRBV7-9	TRBJ1-6	TGTGCCAGCAGCTTATTGGGAGGAACAGGGGGATCACCCCTCCACTTT	CASSLLGGTGGSPLHF
-	once	TRBV5-1	TRBJ2-3	TGCGCCAGCAGCTTGCCTACCCGGGAGCGGCCAGATACGCAGTATTTT	CASSLPTRERPDTQYF
-	-	TRBV4-1	TRBJ1-5	TGCGCCAGCAGCCAAACAGGGACGAGCAATCAGCCCCAGCATTTT	CASSQTGTSNQPQHF
-	-	TRBV5-4	TRBJ2-7	TGTGCCAGCAGCTTGGGACAGGGACTTACCTACGAGCAGTACTTC	CASSLGQGLTYEQYF
-	-	TRBV5-1	TRBJ1-4	TGCGCCAGCAGCATGACAGCAACTAATGAAAAACTGTTTTTT	CASSMTATNEKLFF
TRBD2	-	TRBV7-6	TRBJ2-1	TGTGCCAGCAGCATTCCGGGACTATACCAGTTCTTC	CASSIPGLYQFF